The rows below give T cell receptor beta chains drawn from one sample of a study of identical twins. MiXCR was run by TCRdb on the 5' RACE reads, yielding one entry per CDR3 protein. This sample yields about 730,000 distinct CDR3 sequences, of which around 20% are seen a single time; approximately 4.3% belongs to the top ten. These same data were also listed under a study on T cells expressing NK-cell markers.

What was sequenced was PBMCs. Source of these receptors: a woman in her late teens or twenties in good health. Each CDR3 is given with its conserved first and last residue. Each record gives: J gene, V gene, clone size, D gene, CDR3 length, CDR3 protein, CDR3 DNA. A D gene is named only where the DNA matches it firmly. For some rows the clone size is stated as once, few or many, or as a class when expanded; others skip it.

J: TRBJ2-1; V: TRBV20-1; size: -; D: -; length: 15; CDR3: CSAREERVSYNEQFF; DNA: TGCAGTGCTAGAGAGGAGCGGGTCTCCTACAATGAGCAGTTCTTC
J: TRBJ2-1; V: TRBV12-3/TRBV12-4; size: many; D: TRBD2; length: 14; CDR3: CASSRTSGSNEQFF; DNA: TGTGCCAGCAGTAGGACTAGCGGGAGCAATGAGCAGTTCTTC
J: TRBJ2-1; V: TRBV7-2; size: many; D: -; length: 15; CDR3: CASSLEQSSYNEQFF; DNA: TGTGCCAGCAGCTTAGAACAAAGCTCCTACAATGAGCAGTTCTTC
J: TRBJ1-2; V: TRBV25-1; size: -; D: -; length: 13; CDR3: CASSETRSSGYTF; DNA: TGTGCCAGCAGTGAAACCCGAAGCTCAGGCTACACCTTC
J: TRBJ2-7; V: TRBV11-2; size: few; D: TRBD1; length: 15; CDR3: CASSQGGRSSYEQYF; DNA: TGTGCCAGCAGCCAAGGGGGCAGGAGCTCCTACGAGCAGTACTTC
J: TRBJ2-5; V: TRBV6-1; size: -; D: TRBD1; length: 13; CDR3: CASSEQGEETQYF; DNA: TGTGCCAGCAGTGAACAGGGGGAGGAGACCCAGTACTTC
J: TRBJ2-1; V: TRBV29-1; size: many; D: TRBD1; length: 18; CDR3: CSTQGGTGHLGGYNEQFF; DNA: TGCAGCACTCAAGGCGGGACAGGCCACCTAGGGGGCTACAATGAGCAGTTCTTC
J: TRBJ1-1; V: TRBV29-1; size: -; D: -; length: 12; CDR3: CSVEGGGTEAFF; DNA: TGCAGCGTTGAAGGGGGAGGGACTGAAGCTTTCTTT
J: TRBJ2-7; V: TRBV3-1; size: few; D: TRBD2; length: 15; CDR3: CASSQPLAGSYEQYF; DNA: TGTGCCAGCAGCCAACCACTAGCGGGCTCCTACGAGCAGTACTTC
J: TRBJ2-4; V: TRBV27; size: -; D: TRBD1; length: 17; CDR3: CASSLRYRGSTQGIQYF; DNA: TGTGCCAGCAGTTTGAGATACAGGGGGTCTACCCAGGGCATTCAGTACTTC
J: TRBJ2-5; V: TRBV15; size: few; D: TRBD2; length: 15; CDR3: CATSRVAGEVETQYF; DNA: TGTGCCACCAGCAGAGTAGCGGGAGAGGTAGAGACCCAGTACTTC
J: TRBJ2-7; V: TRBV7-9; size: -; D: TRBD2; length: 15; CDR3: CASRMTSGRDYEQYF; DNA: TGTGCCAGCAGGATGACTAGCGGGAGGGACTACGAGCAGTACTTC
J: TRBJ2-1; V: TRBV20-1; size: -; D: -; length: 13; CDR3: CSARVPGAREQFF; DNA: TGCAGTGCTAGAGTCCCGGGGGCGAGAGAGCAGTTCTTC
J: TRBJ2-3; V: TRBV30; size: -; D: -; length: 14; CDR3: CAWRRGSYTDTQYF; DNA: TGTGCCTGGAGGAGGGGCTCCTACACAGATACGCAGTATTTT
J: TRBJ2-2; V: TRBV4-2; size: few; D: TRBD2; length: 16; CDR3: CASSQDQRGDTGELFF; DNA: TGTGCCAGCAGCCAAGACCAGCGGGGGGACACCGGGGAGCTGTTTTTT
J: TRBJ2-1; V: TRBV5-1; size: few; D: TRBD2; length: 14; CDR3: CASSFRGENNEQFF; DNA: TGCGCCAGCAGCTTCCGGGGGGAAAACAATGAGCAGTTCTTC
J: TRBJ2-7; V: TRBV12-3/TRBV12-4; size: many; D: -; length: 12; CDR3: CASRQALYEQYF; DNA: TGTGCCAGCAGACAAGCCCTTTACGAGCAGTACTTC